This T cell receptor beta chain was sequenced for a study of shared clonotypes between healthy human individuals (dated by TCRdb to 2020 to 2022). Some background on the complete study: Three men and two women, aged 18 to 49 years, made up the cohort. To increase sequencing depth and limit assay-specific biases, TCR repertoire library preparation and sequencing were carried out by different laboratories using diverse techniques. To estimate repertoire size and how much clonotypes are shared between individuals, the study performed deep sequencing of blood TCR repertoires from about 5 healthy adults. Leukapheresis yielded between about 0.85 and 9 billion PBMCs per donor. Per donor, three plates each were used for CD4 naive and CD4 memory, two for CD8 naive, and one for CD8 memory. What the research found in general, with its limitations: When several donors were compared, the shared fraction of clonotypes was 5% to 6.5% for naive CD4, approximately 3.3% for naive CD8, 2% to 2.5% for memory CD4, and approximately 0.4% for memory CD8. The genetic and exposure-history diversity represented was limited by the small number of donors. Sampling was limited to blood, and TCR repertoires in tissue likely differ from TCR repertoires in blood. Naive subsets generally had larger estimated clonotype richness than memory subsets did. Pairwise subsampling indicated that sequencing depth was expected to affect the degree of clonotype sharing among donors. Higher generation probabilities were observed for clonotypes shared by all four sorted-subset donors than for non-shared clonotypes. Incomplete sequencing was indicated by rarefaction of sorted-subset datasets, despite the large sequencing depth.

CD8 naive samples consisted of CD45RO-negative cells that were positively selected for CCR7, yielding a CD45RA+CCR7+ population without TemRA cells. The donors were healthy, HIV-negative adults who had no recently reported acute infections or vaccinations. Every donor was a Caucasian adult residing in Nashville, Tennessee, USA. Blood was obtained by leukapheresis, after which PBMCs were separated by Ficoll-Histopaque density gradient centrifugation and cryopreserved in liquid nitrogen vapor phase. Analytical flow cytometry was used to check the purity and quantity of every magnetically sorted T cell population. From each sorted fraction, genomic DNA was isolated and quantified by UV absorbance on a Nanodrop 2000c. TCR CDR3 regions were amplified from genomic DNA by multiplex PCR using the deep immunoSEQ assay. Extracted genomic DNA from each cell subset was spread evenly across all wells of several immunoSEQ 96-well plates, with each plate serving as a replicate. Each replicate PCR for sorted subsets received 200 ng genomic DNA, equal to tens of thousands of T cell genomes. The purified libraries were quantified using a Qubit 3.0 fluorometer, sized with a Bioanalyzer 2100, and then quantified again using the KAPA Library Quantification kit. Every immunoSEQ 96-well plate was sequenced on a separate single-read 150-cycle Illumina NextSeq 550 flow cell. Turning to the authors' computational methods: Because the immunoSEQ output held only junctional sequences and lacked quality scores, the filtering could not match the filtering applied to full-length reads. To assign V/J genes and CDR3, sequences were annotated using PyIR, a Python wrapper for IgBLAST v1.9, with IMGT germline references. Reads were removed for weak V/J assignments (E-value above 1e-6), missing CDR3, stop codons, out-of-frame junctions, or ambiguous translated residues. V3J clonotypes were defined by identical inferred V gene, J gene, and CDR3 amino acid sequence. The percentage overlap between two repertoires was calculated by dividing the number of shared unique clonotypes by the size of the smaller repertoire. RTK rarefaction, the Chao1 estimator, and Recon v2.1 estimates of unobserved clonotypes were used to assess repertoire richness. Generation probabilities for all TCRbeta clonotypes obtained by the gDNA method from a handful of donors were computed using OLGA. TCRdb's version of the immuneACCESS table is confined to in-frame rearrangements and falls short of the full clone set. An unresolved V gene accounts for under half of the shortfall where checked; the remainder is of unknown origin. From that table come the V and J calls and clone size; the DNA was used to work out D and trimming. Across this sample there are millions of clones, with approximately 94% seen only once. Around 1.1% of the sample lies in the top ten.

CDR1 and CDR2 are read off the germline V gene as ENHRY and SYGVKD. The CDR3 goes from the cysteine to the phenylalanine over 13 residues. CDR3 DNA only is kept here, 39 bases in frame from base 1. V sheds 4 bases and J sheds 0 bases, leaving 3 bases between their ends. A word on this clone: Its recognized antigen is unknown. No much larger clone is present one base from it, and per-base qualities are unavailable.

The sequenced material came from naive CD8+ T cells sorted from blood. The cell subset or site label of this sample denotes: CD45RA+CCR7+. This receptor was taken from a man aged 18 to 29 in good health. Recombination linked TRBV10-3 to TRBJ2-2; the D gene lacks a confident call. The nucleotide sequence reads as follows: TGTGCCATCAGTGCTGCGAACACCGGGGAGCTGTTTTTT. This gives the protein CAISAANTGELFF.